This T cell receptor (beta chain) was identified during a study of PD-1 blockade in classical Hodgkin lymphoma. Study as a whole: A 3 mg/kg intravenous dose of nivolumab was received by patients every 2 weeks.

The CDR3 runs 13 residues. Trimming shortened V by 3 bases and J by 2 bases, and 7 bases separated the two germline ends. The germline V gene has CDR1 LNHDA and CDR2 SQIVND (reference sequence). This clone was seen more than once but under ten times. Its antigen remains unidentified. The same CDR3 also results from other DNA sequences found in this sample. TCRdb keeps only in-frame clones here, not all; method: immunoSEQ multiplex PCR. The table has 22,000 or so clones, just under 80% seen once. Regarding the study as a whole: Newly diagnosed patients were reported to start with lower TCR diversity than healthy donors. Nothing has yet pinned down what causes the repertoire differences, possibly disease activity or prior therapy.

Each patient's relapse followed autologous stem cell transplantation, and brentuximab vedotin exposure varied. The best responses consisted of complete response, partial response or progressive disease. The chain recombines TRBV19 with TRBJ1-1; D is unresolved. This material consisted of peripheral blood mononuclear cells (PBMCs), taken before the second cycle of nivolumab. The clonotype originates from a human donor with classical Hodgkin lymphoma. CDR3 region: CASSITSNTEAFF. The CDR3 nucleotides read TGTGCCAGTAGTATCACCAGTAACACTGAAGCTTTCTTT.